The rows below give T cell receptor beta chains drawn from one sample of a study of vaccination and CD4 T cells after COVID-19. Their antigen targets remain unknown. TCRdb called the PCR reads again in MiXCR, with one record for every CDR3 protein. The repertoire consists of about 12,000 distinct CDR3 sequences, with about 30% occurring once and the leading ten covering 20% to 30%. Sequences were obtained from cultured CD4+ T cells from blood. Every receptor here comes from a human donor with COVID-19. CDR3s include the opening cysteine and the closing phenylalanine or tryptophan.

v_call: TRBV20-1
cdr3_length: 14
j_call: TRBJ1-6
cdr3_aa: CSASGTGHNSPLHF

v_call: TRBV7-9
cdr3_length: 12
j_call: TRBJ1-6
cdr3_aa: CASSVLNSPLHF

v_call: TRBV20-1
cdr3_length: 13
j_call: TRBJ1-6
cdr3_aa: CSASLFQGSPLHF

v_call: TRBV5-4
cdr3_length: 13
j_call: TRBJ1-4
cdr3_aa: CASSPQGVEKLFF

v_call: TRBV6-1
cdr3_length: 15
j_call: TRBJ2-7
cdr3_aa: CASSESRTGSYEQYF

v_call: TRBV12-3/TRBV12-4
cdr3_length: 16
j_call: TRBJ1-5
cdr3_aa: CASRVGDRGFNQPQHF

v_call: TRBV23-1
cdr3_length: 16
j_call: TRBJ2-3
cdr3_aa: CASSKDRGYIIDTQYF

v_call: TRBV19
cdr3_length: 13
j_call: TRBJ1-6
cdr3_aa: CASRIRRQGPLHF

v_call: TRBV7-9
cdr3_length: 13
j_call: TRBJ2-5
cdr3_aa: CASSLGGYYTQYF

v_call: TRBV11-2
cdr3_length: 16
j_call: TRBJ2-3
cdr3_aa: CASSPQAGGPTDTQYF

v_call: TRBV20-1
cdr3_length: 16
j_call: TRBJ1-5
cdr3_aa: CSARADGFRNNQPQHF

v_call: TRBV12-3/TRBV12-4
cdr3_length: 15
j_call: TRBJ1-3
cdr3_aa: CASSYGTHSGNTIYF

v_call: TRBV7-2
cdr3_length: 15
j_call: TRBJ1-5
cdr3_aa: CASSQWLQNNQPQHF

v_call: TRBV7-2
cdr3_length: 16
j_call: TRBJ2-7
cdr3_aa: CASSLSGGTGGHEQYF